This is a list of T cell receptor beta chains from one sample in a study of blood T cell repertoires in COVID-19. Sequenced by immunoSEQ multiplex PCR; TCRdb stores in-frame clones only, minus some. The sample has approximately 120,000 clones; 70% to 90% are singletons. The sample was peripheral blood. These receptors originate from a woman of 80 years or more with acute or convalescent COVID-19. The CDR3 runs from the conserved cysteine through the conserved F or W. Fields, in order: V gene, D gene, J gene, clone size, CDR3 DNA, CDR3 protein. D genes are given only for firm matches. Some rows have no size entry. The others give once, few or many, or a class for an expanded clone.

TRBV19	TRBD2	TRBJ2-7	.	TGTGCCAGTAACCGACTAGCGGGAGGCGCCTACGAGCAGTACTTC	CASNRLAGGAYEQYF
TRBV7-3	TRBD1	TRBJ1-3	.	TGTGCCAGCAGCACCGACAGGGGGAACACCATATATTTT	CASSTDRGNTIYF
TRBV3-1/TRBV3-2	.	TRBJ1-2	.	TGTGCCAGCAGCCACTTACGGACATCCCTCTATGGCTACACCTTC	CASSHLRTSLYGYTF
TRBV2	.	TRBJ2-4	.	TGTGCCAGTGCGCCCGGGACAGGACTAGCGATAAAGTACTTC	CASAPGTGLAIKYF
TRBV19	.	TRBJ2-1	.	TGTGCCAGTAGTCAGGGCCGACAGGTCAGGGACAATGAGCAGTTCTTC	CASSQGRQVRDNEQFF
TRBV2	.	TRBJ2-7	.	TGTGCCAGCAGCGCCCGAACTTCCTATTACGAGCAGTACTTC	CASSARTSYYEQYF
TRBV3-1/TRBV3-2	.	TRBJ1-1	.	TGTGCCAGCAGCCAAGAATATGGCCCTGAAGCTTTCTTT	CASSQEYGPEAFF
TRBV5-1	TRBD2	TRBJ2-3	once	TGCGCCAGCAGCTTGTTTGCGGGAGAAGGGACAGATACGCAGTATTTT	CASSLFAGEGTDTQYF
TRBV29-1	TRBD1	TRBJ1-1	.	TGCAGCGTGGTGACAGGGGGCTCCCAAGCTTTCTTT	CSVVTGGSQAFF
TRBV12-3/TRBV12-4	.	TRBJ2-2	.	TGTGCCAGCATTCAGGGGACCGGGGAGCTGTTTTTT	CASIQGTGELFF
TRBV3-1/TRBV3-2	TRBD2	TRBJ2-7	.	TGTGCCAGCAGTCCGCGGGGGAGGTTTAACGAGCAGTACTTC	CASSPRGRFNEQYF
TRBV5-4	.	TRBJ1-1	.	TGTGCCAGCAGTCCCAGTGTCCAGGAGAACACTGAAGCTTTCTTT	CASSPSVQENTEAFF
TRBV21-1	.	TRBJ1-5	.	TGTGCCAGCAGCAAATCGACACAATATAGCAATCAGCCCCAGCATTTT	CASSKSTQYSNQPQHF
TRBV7-9	TRBD1	TRBJ1-1	.	TGTGCCAGCAGCTTAGTGACAGGGTTGGCTGAAGCTTTCTTT	CASSLVTGLAEAFF
TRBV2	.	TRBJ2-7	few	TGTGCCAGCAGTGAAGACAGAGAATACGAGCAGTACTTC	CASSEDREYEQYF
TRBV9	.	TRBJ1-2	.	TGTGCCAGCAGCCCTGAACAGGGCCCCTATGGCTACACCTTC	CASSPEQGPYGYTF
TRBV7-9	.	TRBJ1-2	few	TGTGCCAGCAGCTCTACGGACAGAGTGCGTGGCTACACCTTC	CASSSTDRVRGYTF
TRBV19	TRBD2	TRBJ2-5	.	TGTGCCAGTAGTATAGGGACTAGCGTTCGGGAGACCCAGTACTTC	CASSIGTSVRETQYF
TRBV6-5	TRBD1	TRBJ1-1	.	TGTGCCGGCGTACAGGGGGGCAACACTGAAGCTTTCTTT	CAGVQGGNTEAFF
TRBV27	TRBD1	TRBJ1-2	.	TGTGCCAGCAGTCCGACAGGGCGCTATGGCTACACCTTC	CASSPTGRYGYTF
TRBV5-5	TRBD1	TRBJ2-2	.	TGTGCCAGCAGCTTGACAGACAGGGGGGCCACCGGGGAGCTGTTTTTT	CASSLTDRGATGELFF
TRBV18	.	TRBJ2-3	.	TGTGCCAGCTCGTGGCGGGAAGGAGATACGCAGTATTTT	CASSWREGDTQYF
TRBV19	.	TRBJ2-2	once	TGTGCCAGTAGTATAGCGGGGGTCGACACCGGGGAGCTGTTTTTT	CASSIAGVDTGELFF
TRBV19	TRBD1	TRBJ2-3	.	TGTGCCAGTAGTATAGGGACAGGGGATACGCAGTATTTT	CASSIGTGDTQYF
TRBV27	.	TRBJ1-5	few	TGTGCCAGCAGAACGCAGGGTGGAGGCAATCAGCCCCAGCATTTT	CASRTQGGGNQPQHF
TRBV28	.	TRBJ2-3	.	TGTGCCAGCAGCTACCCTGGACTAACGGCAGATACGCAGTATTTT	CASSYPGLTADTQYF
TRBV12-3/TRBV12-4	TRBD1	TRBJ1-1	.	TGTGCCAGCAGTACAGGGGTATTGACTGAAGCTTTCTTT	CASSTGVLTEAFF
TRBV7-9	TRBD2	TRBJ2-3	.	TGTGCCAGCAGCATAATGGGACTAGCTGCAGATACGCAGTATTTT	CASSIMGLAADTQYF
TRBV9	TRBD2	TRBJ2-3	.	TGTGCCAGCAGCATAAGCGGGGGGGCCTGGGATACGCAGTATTTT	CASSISGGAWDTQYF
TRBV18	.	TRBJ2-5	.	TGTGCCAGCTCACCACCGAACAGGGGACTGGAGACCCAGTACTTC	CASSPPNRGLETQYF
TRBV5-6	.	TRBJ2-7	.	TGTGCCACCTATGACAGGCTCAGGGGCTCCTACGAGCAGTACTTC	CATYDRLRGSYEQYF
TRBV6-5	TRBD1	TRBJ1-2	.	TGTGCCAGCAGTAGGGGACAGGCGTATGGCTACACCTTC	CASSRGQAYGYTF
TRBV6-5	.	TRBJ1-2	.	TGTGCCAGCAGCGGGATTTCCTATGGCTACACCTTC	CASSGISYGYTF
TRBV5-4	.	TRBJ1-1	.	TGTGCCCCCCCGGAGGACACTGAAGCTTTCTTT	CAPPEDTEAFF
TRBV11-3	TRBD2	TRBJ2-1	.	TGTGCCAGCAGCTTAGGAACTAGCGGGGGGGCGAATGAGCAGTTCTTC	CASSLGTSGGANEQFF
TRBV28	.	TRBJ1-2	.	TGTGCCAGCAGTTTATACAGGGCCTATGGCTACACCTTC	CASSLYRAYGYTF
TRBV18	TRBD2	TRBJ2-7	.	TGTGCCAGCTCACCACCCGGGACTAGTAAGGGCAAGCAGTACTTC	CASSPPGTSKGKQYF
TRBV6-6	.	TRBJ1-5	.	TGTGCCAGCAGTCAAACAGGAAATCAGCCCCAGCATTTT	CASSQTGNQPQHF
TRBV19	.	TRBJ2-1	.	TGTGCCAGTACCGGGGGGCGCTTATTCAATGAGCAGTTCTTC	CASTGGRLFNEQFF
TRBV7-6	TRBD1	TRBJ1-4	.	TGTGCCAGCAGCAATGCCATCACGAGGGGGCGTGGGGAAAAACTGTTTTTT	CASSNAITRGRGEKLFF
TRBV6-2/TRBV6-3	.	TRBJ1-5	few	TGTGCCAGCAGTTTCGGCAGGGTTGGGAATCAGCCCCAGCATTTT	CASSFGRVGNQPQHF
TRBV28	.	TRBJ1-1	.	TGTGCCAGCAGTCTCCGGTTGATCACTGAAGCTTTCTTT	CASSLRLITEAFF
TRBV5-1	.	TRBJ2-7	.	TGCGCCAGCAGCTTGACAGGCTCCTACGAGCAGTACTTC	CASSLTGSYEQYF
TRBV5-1	TRBD2	TRBJ2-4	.	TGCGCCAGCAGCAGGGAGGGGCCGGGAAACATTCAGTACTTC	CASSREGPGNIQYF
TRBV9	TRBD1	TRBJ2-2	.	TGTGCCAGCAGCCCCAGACAGGGGGCGAATGGGGAGCTGTTTTTT	CASSPRQGANGELFF
TRBV19	TRBD1	TRBJ2-3	.	TGTGCCAGTAGGGAGACCGGGACAGGGGCAGATACGCAGTATTTT	CASRETGTGADTQYF
TRBV20-1	TRBD1	TRBJ2-7	.	TGCAGTGCCGAACAGGGGTACGAGCAGTACTTC	CSAEQGYEQYF
TRBV18	.	TRBJ1-3	.	TGTGCCAGCTCATCGAGTGGTGGCTCTGGAAACACCATATATTTT	CASSSSGGSGNTIYF
TRBV5-1	.	TRBJ2-5	.	TGCGCCAGCAAGGAGGGCGTACAAGAGACCCAGTACTTC	CASKEGVQETQYF
TRBV5-1	TRBD1	TRBJ2-7	.	TGCGCCAGCAGCTTGGAATTGAGACAGGGGTCCTACGAGCAGTACTTC	CASSLELRQGSYEQYF
TRBV7-8	TRBD2	TRBJ2-2	few	TGTGCCAGCAGCCGGGGACTAGCGGGAGGGCCTCTTTCTGGGGAGCTGTTTTTT	CASSRGLAGGPLSGELFF
TRBV5-6	TRBD1	TRBJ1-1	.	TGTGCCAGCAGCCTACAGGGGGGATGGACTGAAGCTTTCTTT	CASSLQGGWTEAFF
TRBV5-6	.	TRBJ1-6	.	TGTGCCAGCAACCTTCAGGGTTACCGTTCACCCCTCCACTTT	CASNLQGYRSPLHF
TRBV7-2	TRBD2	TRBJ2-1	.	TGTGCCAGCAGCTCCCAGCCGGGACTAGCGGGAACCTATGAGCAGTTCTTC	CASSSQPGLAGTYEQFF
TRBV18	.	TRBJ2-1	.	TGTGCCAGCTCACCACCGACCCCGGGACTCCTGTACAATGAGCAGTTCTTC	CASSPPTPGLLYNEQFF
TRBV2	TRBD1	TRBJ1-5	.	TGTGCCAGCAGGAGGACAGGGGGAAGGTCGGGCAATCAGCCCCAGCATTTT	CASRRTGGRSGNQPQHF
TRBV7-9	.	TRBJ1-2	few	TGTGCCAGCAGCTTAGTGGAAGCGCAGAACTATGGCTACACCTTC	CASSLVEAQNYGYTF
TRBV19	TRBD1	TRBJ1-2	.	TGTGCCAGTAGTCCAACGGACAGGGCTAACTATGGCTACACCTTC	CASSPTDRANYGYTF